These T cell receptor beta chains were read from a single sample in a study of shared clonotypes between healthy human individuals. The repertoire was sequenced with immunoSEQ multiplex PCR; TCRdb's copy has only in-frame clones and lacks some. There are about 2.2 million clones in the sample; 80% to 95% occur only once, and around 1.8% lies in the top ten. The sample taken for sequencing was naive CD8+ T cells from PBMCs. Every receptor here comes from a man aged 18 to 29 in good health. Some clones in this sample may be carry-over from other donors' samples. The CDR3 runs from the conserved cysteine through the conserved F or W. D genes are given only for firm matches. Rows give clone size only sometimes, using once, few, many, or a class for an expanded clone.

j_call clone_size v_call d_call cdr3_nt cdr3_aa
TRBJ2-7 . TRBV7-9 . TGTGCCAGCATCACTAACGGGACCTTGAGCTCCTACGAGCAGTACTTC CASITNGTLSSYEQYF
TRBJ2-1 . TRBV28 TRBD2 TGTGCCACCCGACTAGCGGGAGAAAACAATGAGCAGTTCTTC CATRLAGENNEQFF
TRBJ2-7 once TRBV5-8 . TGTGCCAGCAGCTTGACAACGAACCCCTACGAGCAGTACTTC CASSLTTNPYEQYF
TRBJ2-3 . TRBV28 TRBD2 TGTGCCAGCCACGAAAGCGGGGGGGCAAACACAGATACGCAGTATTTT CASHESGGANTDTQYF
TRBJ1-1 . TRBV6-5 TRBD1 TGTGCCAGCAGTTACTCGTGGACAGGATACACTGAAGCTTTCTTT CASSYSWTGYTEAFF
TRBJ2-5 . TRBV11-2 . TGTGCCAGCAGGATCAAGGGAGGTGGGGAGACCCAGTACTTC CASRIKGGGETQYF
TRBJ2-7 . TRBV7-3 TRBD1 TGTGCCAGCAGCTCCCCGGACAGGGACCACGAGCAGTACTTC CASSSPDRDHEQYF
TRBJ2-6 . TRBV7-9 TRBD1 TGTGCCAGCAGCAAGGGACAGTTCCTACCTTCCTCTGGGGCCAACGTCCTGACTTTC CASSKGQFLPSSGANVLTF
TRBJ2-7 . TRBV14 . TGTGCCAGCAGCCAATTGGGCTACGAGCAGTACTTC CASSQLGYEQYF
TRBJ1-1 . TRBV28 TRBD1 TGTGCCAGCAGGCATGACAGGGCGTTTTTAAACACTGAAGCTTTCTTT CASRHDRAFLNTEAFF
TRBJ2-2 . TRBV4-3 . TGCGCCAGCAGCCACACCATGGAGACCGGGGAGCTGTTTTTT CASSHTMETGELFF
TRBJ1-1 . TRBV25-1 . TGTGCCAGCAGTGACGGGGCGCTATACACTGAAGCTTTCTTT CASSDGALYTEAFF
TRBJ2-7 . TRBV21-1 . TGTGCCAGCAGCAAAGAACGGTACGAGCAGTACTTC CASSKERYEQYF
TRBJ2-7 . TRBV7-9 TRBD1 TGTGCCAGCAGTCCAGAGTATAGGACAGGGCGGTACGAGCAGTACTTC CASSPEYRTGRYEQYF
TRBJ1-4 few TRBV7-9 TRBD1 TGTGCCAGCAGCTCGCGACAGGGCTGGGATGAAAAACTGTTTTTT CASSSRQGWDEKLFF
TRBJ2-3 . TRBV13 . TGTGCCAGCAGCTTAGGGACAGGAATCACAGATACGCAGTATTTT CASSLGTGITDTQYF
TRBJ1-5 once TRBV4-1 . TGCGCCAGCAGCCATCAGGGGAAGAATCAGCCCCAGCATTTT CASSHQGKNQPQHF
TRBJ2-2 . TRBV2 . TGTGCCAGCAGTGTTTGGGGCTACACCGGGGAGCTGTTTTTT CASSVWGYTGELFF
TRBJ2-1 . TRBV28 TRBD1 TGTGCCAGCAGTGGAACCGGGACAGGGGCCTACAATGAGCAGTTCTTC CASSGTGTGAYNEQFF
TRBJ2-4 . TRBV13 . TGTGCCAGCAGCTTAAGGCGGTTTCTAGCCAAAAACATTCAGTACTTC CASSLRRFLAKNIQYF
TRBJ2-1 . TRBV18 . TGTGCCAGCTCAGGGACGTTGCATGAGCAGTTCTTC CASSGTLHEQFF
TRBJ2-1 . TRBV7-9 . TGTGCCAGCAGCTTAGTTGGGGGGAAGGCCTACAATGAGCAGTTCTTC CASSLVGGKAYNEQFF
TRBJ2-3 . TRBV7-9 . TGTGCCAGCAGCTTAGATGGAGAGGGAACAGATACGCAGTATTTT CASSLDGEGTDTQYF
TRBJ2-2 . TRBV7-6 . TGTGCCAGCAGCTTAGGGCAAGTCCCCCGCTCGAACACCGGGGAGCTGTTTTTT CASSLGQVPRSNTGELFF
TRBJ2-1 . TRBV11-2 . TGTGCCAGCAGCCTTTGGGGGGCGGGAGCGTATTACAATGAGCAGTTCTTC CASSLWGAGAYYNEQFF
TRBJ2-3 . TRBV6-4 . TGTGCCAGCAGTGAGTCGGGGTCCTTCGATACGCAGTATTTT CASSESGSFDTQYF
TRBJ2-7 . TRBV5-6 TRBD2 TGTGCCAGCAGCTTGTTGCGGACTAGCGGTTCCTACGAGCAGTACTTC CASSLLRTSGSYEQYF
TRBJ2-7 . TRBV28 . TGTGCCAGCAGTTTTCAAGGGACGAACTACTACTACGAGCAGTACTTC CASSFQGTNYYYEQYF
TRBJ1-1 . TRBV6-5 TRBD1 TGTGCCAGCAGGCCGCCGGGACAGTCAACTGAAGCTTTCTTT CASRPPGQSTEAFF
TRBJ2-7 . TRBV5-5 . TGTGCCAGCAGCTTGGGACTGGGTTTATGGAACGAGCAGTACTTC CASSLGLGLWNEQYF
TRBJ2-7 . TRBV7-2 . TGTGCCAGCAGTTCCCTCTACGAGCAGTACTTC CASSSLYEQYF
TRBJ2-7 . TRBV7-9 TRBD1 TGTGCCAGCAGCGTACCGGGACAGGGTCGTCACGAGCAGTACTTC CASSVPGQGRHEQYF
TRBJ1-6 . TRBV27 . TGTGCCAGCAGTTTTCACCCCCAAGTCGGCTCCCTCCACTTT CASSFHPQVGSLHF
TRBJ2-2 . TRBV4-1 TRBD2 TGCGCCAGCAGCCAAGATGTAGCGGGAGAAGCCGGGGAGCTGTTTTTT CASSQDVAGEAGELFF
TRBJ2-1 once TRBV25-1 . TGTGCCAGCAGTGTCAGGGTTGGAAATGAGCAGTTCTTC CASSVRVGNEQFF
TRBJ2-2 . TRBV10-2 . TGCGCCAGCCGGGGACTTAACCGGGACGGGATAAACACCGGGGAGCTGTTTTTT CASRGLNRDGINTGELFF